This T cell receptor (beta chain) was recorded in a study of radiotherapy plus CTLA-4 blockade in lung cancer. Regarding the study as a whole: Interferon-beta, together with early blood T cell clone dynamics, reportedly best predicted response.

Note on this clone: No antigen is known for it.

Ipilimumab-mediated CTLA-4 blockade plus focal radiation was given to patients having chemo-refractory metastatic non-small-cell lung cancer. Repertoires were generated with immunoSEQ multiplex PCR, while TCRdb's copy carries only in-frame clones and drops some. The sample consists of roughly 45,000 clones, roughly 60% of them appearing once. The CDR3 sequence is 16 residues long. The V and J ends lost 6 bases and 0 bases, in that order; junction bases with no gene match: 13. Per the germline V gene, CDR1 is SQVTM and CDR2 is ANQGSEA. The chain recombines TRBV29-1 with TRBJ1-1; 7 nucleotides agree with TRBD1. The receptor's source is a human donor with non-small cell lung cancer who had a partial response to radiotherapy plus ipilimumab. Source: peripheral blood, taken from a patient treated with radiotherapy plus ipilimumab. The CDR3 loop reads CSVANHRGTLNTEAFF. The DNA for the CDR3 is TGCAGCGTCGCGAACCACAGGGGCACTCTGAACACTGAAGCTTTCTTT.